The 10 T cell receptor beta chains reported below all come from one sample, sequenced in a study of identical twins. TCRdb fed the 5' RACE reads into MiXCR, producing one record per CDR3 protein. The sample records approximately 470,000 distinct CDR3 sequences, approximately 15% being singletons. Another study also made use of these data, one on yellow fever vaccine responses in identical twins.

Sequenced material: CD4+ T cells sorted from blood. The receptors were sampled from a woman aged 18-35 years in good health.

This clonotype was seen only a few times. The J gene is TRBJ1-5, the V gene TRBV12-3 or TRBV12-4; D ambiguous. The CDR3 loop spans 14 amino acids. The V gene lost 2 bases and the J gene lost 2 bases, with 7 bases spanning the gap. CDR3 sequence: CASSLLVGNQPQHF. The CDR3 DNA follows: TGTGCCAGCAGTTTATTGGTGGGCAATCAGCCCCAGCATTTT.

V and J are TRBV20-1 and TRBJ2-2, with D uncertain. This CDR3 is built from 14 residues. Looked up from germline, CDR1 is DFQATT and CDR2 is SNEGSKA (reference sequence). Deletions cut 6 bases from V and 5 bases from J, with 16 bases between. The CDR3 coding sequence is TGCAGTGCGGCCAACAGAAAGGGTACCGGGGAGCTGTTTTTT. This codes for CSAANRKGTGELFF.

A few counts support this clonotype. The chain is built from TRBV6-2 or TRBV6-3 and TRBJ2-5; D uncertain. The germline CDR1 and CDR2 sequences are MNHEY and SVGEGT. The length of the CDR3 is 12 residues. V was shortened by 5 bases and J by 5 bases, with 9 bases between the two germline ends. CDR3 DNA sequence: TGTGCCAGCAGTACCGCCGGGGAGACCCAGTACTTC. Its protein product is CASSTAGETQYF.

This clonotype was counted a few times. The gene calls are TRBV20-1 and TRBJ2-3; TRBD2 agrees at 9 bases. J was trimmed by 0 bases and V by 4 bases; bases with no gene match: 5. Per germline, CDR1 DFQATT and CDR2 SNEGSKA (reference sequence). CDR3 length: 15 residues. CDR3 region: CSATKAGGSTDTQYF. As DNA, the CDR3 is TGCAGTGCTACAAAAGCGGGGGGAAGCACAGATACGCAGTATTTT.

This chain connects TRBV14 to TRBJ2-5; the match to TRBD1 covers 7 bases. Germline loops: CDR1 SGHDN, CDR2 FVKESK. The CDR3 extends over 17 amino acids. Trimming removed 1 base from V and 1 base from J; junction bases left unmatched: 9. CDR3 in DNA: TGTGCCAGCAGCCAAGTCCTTGAGGGGGCTTTCCAAGAGACCCAGTACTTC. Protein: CASSQVLEGAFQETQYF.

The sample holds many counts of this clonotype. The chain links TRBV4-3 to TRBJ2-5; 9 bases fit TRBD2. Trimming took 2 bases from V and 2 from J; bases not matched to a gene: 6. Germline V gene lookup returns CDR1 LGHNA and CDR2 YSLEER. There are 16 residues in the CDR3. The CDR3 DNA reads as TGCGCCAGCAGCCAACTTAGCGGGAGTCGGCAAGAGACCCAGTACTTC. This sequence encodes CASSQLSGSRQETQYF.

There are a few counts of this clonotype. The chain employs TRBV5-1 and TRBJ2-5; 8 positions agree with TRBD2. The CDR3 length is 16 residues. The junction had 4 bases not matched to a gene; V was cut back by 0 bases and J by 0 bases. Per germline, CDR1 SGHRS and CDR2 YFSETQ. This CDR3 is CASSLDRGGYQETQYF. The DNA for the CDR3 is TGCGCCAGCAGCTTGGATCGGGGGGGATACCAAGAGACCCAGTACTTC.

This clonotype occurred many times. The rearrangement links TRBV11-2 to TRBJ2-5; D call uncertain. Germline CDR1 SGHAT, CDR2 FQNNGV. The CDR3 length is 14 residues. Trimming removed 5 bases from V and 2 bases from J, with 12 bases in between. The CDR3 protein is CASSQLNRQETQYF. Written as DNA, the CDR3 is TGTGCCAGCAGCCAACTGAACAGACAAGAGACCCAGTACTTC.

This clonotype turned up a few times. The rearrangement joins TRBV6-2 or TRBV6-3 to TRBJ2-1, with a weak D call TRBD2 (5 bases). The CDR3 is 12 amino acids. Trimming took 6 bases from V and 4 from J, leaving 7 bases between them. From germline, CDR1 is MNHEY and CDR2 SVGEGT. CDR3 residues: CASRQRYNEQFF. The CDR3 DNA follows: TGTGCCAGCAGGCAGCGGTACAATGAGCAGTTCTTC.

The rearrangement links TRBV4-3 to TRBJ2-6; D gene ambiguous. This CDR3 is built from 16 residues. Germline assignment: CDR1 LGHNA and CDR2 YSLEER. The germline V and J ends were trimmed by 4 bases and 0 bases, with 10 bases remaining between them. CDR3 in amino acids: CASSPDGYSGANVLTF. The CDR3 nucleotides are TGCGCCAGCAGCCCCGACGGTTACTCTGGGGCCAACGTCCTGACTTTC.